A selection of T cell receptor beta chains follows, all from one sample in a study of blood T cell repertoires in COVID-19. Repertoires were generated with immunoSEQ multiplex PCR, while TCRdb's copy carries only in-frame clones and drops some. The sample shows more than 10,000 clones, approximately 88% of them seen only once. Sequenced input: peripheral blood. Source of these receptors: a human donor in a cohort sampled during active COVID-19. CDR3s include the opening cysteine and the closing phenylalanine or tryptophan. D genes are given only for firm matches. The size field is filled for only some rows; it gives once, few, many or a size class.

TRBV6-6	TRBD2	TRBJ2-3	few	TGTGCCAGCAGTTACGCGGGAGGGCTTACAGATACGCAGTATTTT	CASSYAGGLTDTQYF
TRBV7-9	.	TRBJ1-1	large	TGTGCCAGCAGCCAGGCCCAAAAGGGGTCTCCATTTGAAGCTTTCTTT	CASSQAQKGSPFEAFF
TRBV19	.	TRBJ1-1	.	TGTGCCAGTATCGGGAGAAGGTTAGACACTGAAGCTTTCTTT	CASIGRRLDTEAFF
TRBV11-2	TRBD1	TRBJ1-2	once	TGTGCCAGCAGCTTAGGGGACAGGGGGAAATGGGGCTACACCTTC	CASSLGDRGKWGYTF
TRBV5-1	TRBD1	TRBJ1-4	.	TGCGCCAGCAGCTTAAGGACAGGGCAAGAAAAACTGTTTTTT	CASSLRTGQEKLFF
TRBV11-3	.	TRBJ2-1	.	TGTGCCAGCAGTTCCGCGGACAGACAACGCAATGAGCAGTTCTTC	CASSSADRQRNEQFF
TRBV2	.	TRBJ1-5	once	TGTGCCAGCAGTGAGGACAGCTTAGGCAATCAGCCCCAGCATTTT	CASSEDSLGNQPQHF
TRBV7-9	TRBD1	TRBJ2-1	.	TGTGCCAGCAGCCCCATCGTGGGACAGGGGTTGAAGAATGAGCAGTTCTTC	CASSPIVGQGLKNEQFF
TRBV5-4	.	TRBJ1-4	.	TGTGCCAGCAGCTTGGAACCAGGCGTCCAACGGGAAAAACTGTTTTTT	CASSLEPGVQREKLFF
TRBV30	.	TRBJ1-4	.	TGTGCCTGGACACGAGGGAGGGTAGAGAAACTGTTTTTT	CAWTRGRVEKLFF
TRBV14	.	TRBJ2-7	.	TGTGCCAGCAGCCAATGGGGAGCGAGCGTAATCTACGAGCAGTACTTC	CASSQWGASVIYEQYF
TRBV28	.	TRBJ2-7	.	TGTGCCAGCAGTTTAGTCCAGGGGAAGTTTTACGAGCAGTACTTC	CASSLVQGKFYEQYF
TRBV7-9	TRBD1	TRBJ1-1	few	TGTGCCAGCAGCAACCTCAGGGGACAGAGGGCTGAAGCTTTCTTT	CASSNLRGQRAEAFF
TRBV14	TRBD1	TRBJ1-2	once	TGTGCCAGCAGCCTCGGAGCCGACAGGGGCGATGGCTACACCTTC	CASSLGADRGDGYTF
TRBV19	TRBD1	TRBJ1-2	.	TGTGCCAGTAGTATCACAGGGGGCGCGGGCTATGGCTACACCTTC	CASSITGGAGYGYTF
TRBV5-6	.	TRBJ1-1	.	TGTGCCAGCATCCCCAAGGGCAGGGGTAGTACTGAAGCTTTCTTT	CASIPKGRGSTEAFF
TRBV6-2/TRBV6-3	TRBD2	TRBJ2-5	few	TGTGCCAGCAGTTATGTGCAAGTAGAGACTAGCGGGAGAGAGACCCAGTACTTC	CASSYVQVETSGRETQYF
TRBV30	.	TRBJ2-5	.	TGTGCCTGGAGCGACCGGGACAACCAAGAGACCCAGTACTTC	CAWSDRDNQETQYF
TRBV6-5	.	TRBJ1-6	few	TGTGCCAGCAGATCCGGCCCAGGGGTTTCACCCCTCCACTTT	CASRSGPGVSPLHF
TRBV7-2	.	TRBJ1-6	.	TGTGCCAGCAGCCTCAGGGTAAACTCACCCCTCCACTTT	CASSLRVNSPLHF
TRBV9	.	TRBJ1-5	few	TGTGCCAGCAGCGCAACGACAGGCAATCAGCCCCAGCATTTT	CASSATTGNQPQHF
TRBV28	.	TRBJ2-1	.	TGTGCCAGCACCGTGGACAGCCCCACGCTGCCTGAGCAGTTCTTC	CASTVDSPTLPEQFF
TRBV19	TRBD1	TRBJ1-2	.	TGTGCCAGTAACACCCCCGGCAGGCCAGGGGGCTATGGCTACACCTTC	CASNTPGRPGGYGYTF
TRBV5-1	TRBD1	TRBJ1-2	.	TGCGCCAGCAGCCATGACTACCGAACCGTCGGAGGGACAGTGGATGGCTACACCTTC	CASSHDYRTVGGTVDGYTF
TRBV6-6	.	TRBJ2-4	.	TGTGCCAGCAGACGAACTAACAGGGAAAGCACCAAAAACATTCAGTACTTC	CASRRTNRESTKNIQYF
TRBV3-1/TRBV3-2	.	TRBJ2-6	.	TGTGCCAGCAGCCGACTAACCCCGTCCCCCTCCGGGGCCAACGTCCTGACTTTC	CASSRLTPSPSGANVLTF
TRBV5-1	.	TRBJ1-1	.	TGCGCCAGCAGCTTATCAGGGTGGAACACTGAAGCTTTCTTT	CASSLSGWNTEAFF
TRBV9	TRBD2	TRBJ2-1	.	TGTGCCAGCAGCGTAGGCGGGACTAACAATGAGCAGTTCTTC	CASSVGGTNNEQFF
TRBV11-2	TRBD2	TRBJ2-2	once	TGTGCCAGCAGCCATCAGCCCCAGCGGGGCACCGGGGAGCTGTTTTTT	CASSHQPQRGTGELFF
TRBV7-9	.	TRBJ2-7	once	TGTGCCAGCAGCCTAACGCCCTACGAGCAGTACTTC	CASSLTPYEQYF
TRBV5-1	TRBD1	TRBJ2-2	.	TGCGCCAGCACGGGACAGGGGTCGAACACCGGGGAGCTGTTTTTT	CASTGQGSNTGELFF
TRBV5-6	.	TRBJ2-7	few	TGTGCCAGCAGGGGACTCGGCGAGCAGTACTTC	CASRGLGEQYF
TRBV9	.	TRBJ1-1	few	TGTGCCAGCACCCCTAACTTAATGAACACTGAAGCTTTCTTT	CASTPNLMNTEAFF
TRBV7-3	.	TRBJ2-3	few	TGTGCCAGCAGCCGTTCCCCGGCAGATACGCAGTATTTT	CASSRSPADTQYF
TRBV9	.	TRBJ2-2	.	TGTGCCAGCAGCGCCCAGGCAGGGGTCACCGGGGAGCTGTTTTTT	CASSAQAGVTGELFF
TRBV7-8	.	TRBJ2-1	.	TGTGCCAGCAGCTTAGCGGGCAGGTCCTACAATGAGCAGTTCTTC	CASSLAGRSYNEQFF
TRBV10-2	TRBD1	TRBJ2-7	.	TGCGCCAGCAGTGAGTCGGGACAGGGATCCCCTGAACGGTACTTC	CASSESGQGSPERYF
TRBV27	.	TRBJ1-2	.	TGTGCCAGCAGTTTGAGGAGCAGGGGCTCTGGCTACACCTTC	CASSLRSRGSGYTF
TRBV7-9	.	TRBJ1-1	.	TGTGCCAGCAGCTTAGTCGTTGGGACACTGAACACTGAAGCTTTCTTT	CASSLVVGTLNTEAFF
TRBV19	TRBD1	TRBJ2-7	few	TGTGCCAGTAGTATAACAGGGGGCCGTAGTAGGTCCTACGAGCAGTACTTC	CASSITGGRSRSYEQYF
TRBV27	.	TRBJ2-7	.	TGTGCCAGCAGTTTAACGTTTCTAGGGACTGGCTCCTACGAGCAGTACTTC	CASSLTFLGTGSYEQYF
TRBV28	TRBD1	TRBJ2-2	.	TGTGCCAGCAGTTCCTCCGGGACAGGGGGCGCGGAGCTGTTTTTT	CASSSSGTGGAELFF
TRBV30	.	TRBJ2-5	once	TGTGCCTGGAGTCAAGGGGTTCAAGAGACCCAGTACTTC	CAWSQGVQETQYF
TRBV7-3	TRBD2	TRBJ2-3	.	TGTGCCAGCAGCGAATATAGCGGGAGGGCCAGAGATACGCAGTATTTT	CASSEYSGRARDTQYF
TRBV5-1	.	TRBJ2-5	.	TGCGCCAGCAAGGCCGGGACTTCGGAGACCCAGTACTTC	CASKAGTSETQYF
TRBV5-6	TRBD1	TRBJ1-4	.	TGTGCCAGCAGCTTCGGACAGGTTAATGAAAAACTGTTTTTT	CASSFGQVNEKLFF
TRBV19	TRBD1	TRBJ1-3	.	TGTGCCAGCAACAACAGACAGGGGGAAAACACCATATATTTT	CASNNRQGENTIYF
TRBV5-1	.	TRBJ2-7	.	TGCGCCAGCAGCTTGGATACTAGCAAACTGAACTACGAGCAGTACTTC	CASSLDTSKLNYEQYF
TRBV13	TRBD1	TRBJ1-4	.	TGTGCCAGCAGCTTAGGGGGCAGGGGGAATGAAAAACTGTTTTTT	CASSLGGRGNEKLFF
TRBV3-1/TRBV3-2	.	TRBJ2-1	.	TGTGCCAGCAGCCAGGTGTCAGTTTCAGATGAGCAGTTCTTC	CASSQVSVSDEQFF
TRBV30	TRBD2	TRBJ2-7	.	TGTGCCTGGAGCCCCGGACTAGCGGGGGGTAGTGAGCAGTACTTC	CAWSPGLAGGSEQYF